This T cell receptor beta chain was observed in a study of T cell clonotyping in hematopoietic cell transplantation. Broader study findings: Higher Inverse Simpson Index values in graft donor and pretransplant recipient predicted broader posttransplant TCR diversity. Pathologically expanded recipient clonotypes increased progressively from day 30 to day 180 as diversity fell. No sorting was done, leaving CD4 and CD8 contributions mixed.

Produced via immunoSEQ multiplex PCR; TCRdb's table is partial and in-frame only. Seen here are 4,600 or so clones, 60% to 80% observed once, and the top ten hold 27%. In the case of this clone: The target antigen is unknown.

Recipient blood drawn about 28 days pretransplant and days 30, 100, 180 after. CDR1 SGHDT and CDR2 YYEEEE come from the germline V gene. The CDR3 length is 15 residues. V shed 5 bases, J shed 5 bases, and the junction held 7 bases outside the gene matches. The genes are TRBV5-6 and TRBJ2-3, with 11 bases that match TRBD1. The clonotype originates from a female patient in her fifties who had an allogeneic stem cell transplant from an unrelated donor, so the T cells may come from the graft donor. Some clones in this sample may be carry-over from other donors' samples. This specimen was peripheral blood mononuclear cells, taken 100 days after allogeneic stem cell transplant. The CDR3 region is CASSTGTGGRDTQYF. The CDR3, as DNA: TGTGCCAGCAGTACCGGGACAGGGGGTCGAGATACGCAGTATTTT.